This T cell receptor beta chain was observed in a study of control samples from healthy donors and cancer patients. The protocol was immunoSEQ multiplex PCR, while the TCRdb copy is restricted to in-frame clones and leaves out a portion. The sample consists of approximately 86,000 clones, approximately 86% of them appearing once. The CDR3 has 12 amino acids. Per the germline V gene, CDR1 is SGDLS and CDR2 is YYNGEE. The junction had 6 bases not matched to a gene; V was cut back by 9 bases and J by 4 bases. The chain recombines TRBV9 with TRBJ1-2, with 7 nucleotides matching TRBD1. The specimen was blood. The TCR was taken from a man under 40 in good health. CDR3: CATSGTVYGYTF. CDR3 DNA: TGTGCCACCTCCGGGACAGTCTATGGCTACACCTTC.